This T cell receptor (beta chain) was sequenced for a study of blood T cells in healthy people across ages. The study, taken as a whole, reports: Donors of long life had a larger count of naive CD4+ cells and greater diversity than aged donors.

Isolated PBMCs totaled at least 6 million in each sample. About this clonotype: Its antigen is unidentified.

Combining a sample-barcoded 5' primer with a J-beta primer mix, a second PCR ran for roughly 6 to 12 cycles. A template-switch adaptor that had 12 random nucleotides put a tag on each cDNA molecule. TCRdb re-derived calls from the 5' RACE reads in MiXCR, one entry per CDR3 protein. The table lists about 970,000 distinct CDR3 sequences, roughly half of them singletons. Germline values: CDR1 SQVTM, CDR2 ANQGSEA. The CDR3 totals 12 residues. The V end was cut by 6 bases, the J end by 5 bases, with 12 bases between. The receptor was derived from a woman aged 55-70 years in good health. Sequenced: blood. The chain has TRBV29-1 and TRBJ2-3; D might be TRBD1 (6 bases). CDR3 region: CSVKWGQDTQYF. For the CDR3, the DNA is TGCAGCGTCAAATGGGGGCAAGATACGCAGTATTTT.